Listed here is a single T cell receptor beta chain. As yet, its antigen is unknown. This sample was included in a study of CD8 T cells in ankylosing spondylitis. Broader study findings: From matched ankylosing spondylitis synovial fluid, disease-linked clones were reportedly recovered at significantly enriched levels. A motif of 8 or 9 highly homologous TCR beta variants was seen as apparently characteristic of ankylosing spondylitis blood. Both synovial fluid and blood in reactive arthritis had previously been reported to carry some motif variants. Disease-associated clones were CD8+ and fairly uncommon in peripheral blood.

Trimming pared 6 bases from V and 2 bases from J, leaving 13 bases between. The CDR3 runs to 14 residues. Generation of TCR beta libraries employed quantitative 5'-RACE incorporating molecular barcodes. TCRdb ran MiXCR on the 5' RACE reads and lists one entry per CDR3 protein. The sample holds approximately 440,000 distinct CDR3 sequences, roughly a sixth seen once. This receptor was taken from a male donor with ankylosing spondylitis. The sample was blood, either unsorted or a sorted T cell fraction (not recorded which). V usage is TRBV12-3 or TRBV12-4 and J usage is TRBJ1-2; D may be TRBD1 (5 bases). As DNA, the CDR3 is TGTGCCAGCAGCATGTGGACACAAAACTATGGCTACACCTTC. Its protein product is CASSMWTQNYGYTF.